The sequence of this TCR beta chain was determined in a study of cytomegalovirus exposure and HLA in healthy donors. Whole-study results and caveats: TCR beta chain V- and J-gene trimming was linked, in a later analysis, to a missense variant in DCLRE1C. HLA allele associations emerged for 16,951 TCR beta sequences in a later analysis, at 0.05 false discovery rate.

With 60 Vbeta and 13 Jbeta primers, the PCR was carried out. The authors' processing: Counted up in a later analysis, unique TCR beta chains came to about 80 million, with around 9.9 million shared. TCRdb keeps only in-frame clones here, not all; method: immunoSEQ multiplex PCR. V and J calls plus clone size are reproduced from that table; the DNA served to infer D and trimming. This sample has over 85,000 clones, with about 78% found just once. Concerning this clone: The antigen remains undetermined.

CDR1 is SNHLY, CDR2 FYNNEI, per germline. There are 15 residues in the CDR3. The V end lost 1 base, the J end lost 1 base, and 5 bases lay between the germline ends. Though nominally healthy at sampling, donors likely had unrecorded immune exposures. The receptor's source is a man aged 40-49 years in good health and CMV-seronegative. Sequencing input: PBMCs. This chain links TRBV2 with TRBJ2-6; D gene uncertain. Here the CDR3 DNA reads TGTGCCAGCAGTGAAGTGGAGTCTGGGGCCAACGTCCTGACTTTC. Its protein is CASSEVESGANVLTF.